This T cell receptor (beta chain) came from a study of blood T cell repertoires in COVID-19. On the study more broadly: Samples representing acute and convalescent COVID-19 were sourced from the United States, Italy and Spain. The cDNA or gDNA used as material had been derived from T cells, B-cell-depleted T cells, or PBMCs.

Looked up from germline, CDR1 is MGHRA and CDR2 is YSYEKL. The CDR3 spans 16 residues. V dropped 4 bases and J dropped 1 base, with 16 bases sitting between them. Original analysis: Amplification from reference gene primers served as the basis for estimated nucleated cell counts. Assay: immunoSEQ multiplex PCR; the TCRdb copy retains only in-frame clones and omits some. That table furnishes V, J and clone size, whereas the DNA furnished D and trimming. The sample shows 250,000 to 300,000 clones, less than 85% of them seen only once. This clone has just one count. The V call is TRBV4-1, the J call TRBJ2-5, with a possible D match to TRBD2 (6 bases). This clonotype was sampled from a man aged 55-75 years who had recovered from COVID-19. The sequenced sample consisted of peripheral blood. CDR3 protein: CASSPRGAGSQETQYF. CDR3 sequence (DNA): TGCGCCAGCAGCCCCCGGGGAGCGGGTAGCCAAGAGACCCAGTACTTC.